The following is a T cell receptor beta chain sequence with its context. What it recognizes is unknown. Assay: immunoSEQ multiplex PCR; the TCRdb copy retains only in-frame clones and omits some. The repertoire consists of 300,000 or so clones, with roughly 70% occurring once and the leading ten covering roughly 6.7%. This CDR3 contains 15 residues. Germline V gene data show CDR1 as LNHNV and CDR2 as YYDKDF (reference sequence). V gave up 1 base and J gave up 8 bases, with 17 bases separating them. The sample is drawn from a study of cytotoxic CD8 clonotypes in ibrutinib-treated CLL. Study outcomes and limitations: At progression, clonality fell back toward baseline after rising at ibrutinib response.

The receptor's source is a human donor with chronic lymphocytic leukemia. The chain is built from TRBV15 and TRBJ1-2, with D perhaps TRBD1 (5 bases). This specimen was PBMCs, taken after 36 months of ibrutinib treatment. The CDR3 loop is CATSRGREGGEGYTF. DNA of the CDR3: TGTGCCACCAGCAGAGGGCGCGAGGGAGGGGAAGGCTACACCTTC. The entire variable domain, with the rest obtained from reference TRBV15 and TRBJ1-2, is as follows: DAMVIQNPRYQVTQFGKPVTLSCSQTLNHNVMYWYQQKSSQAPKLLFHYYDKDFNNEADTPDNFQSRRPNTSFCFLDIRSPGLGDTAMYLCATSRGREGGEGYTFGSGTRLTVV.